Each of the 24 T cell receptor beta chains below was sequenced from the same sample in a study of cytomegalovirus exposure and HLA in healthy donors. It was with 60 Vbeta and 13 Jbeta primers that the PCR ran. Generated by immunoSEQ multiplex PCR, the TCRdb table keeps only in-frame clones and is missing some. Here the sample spans about 120,000 clones, 60% to 85% being singletons. The sample taken for sequencing was PBMCs. These receptors were collected from a female donor in good health and CMV-seronegative.

In DNA, the CDR3 is TGTGCCAGCAGCTTGAGGCGGAATGAGCAGTTCTTC. Translation: CASSLRRNEQFF. The chain couples TRBV5-6 to TRBJ2-1; the D is unclear. With 1 base removed from V and 7 bases from J, the gap between germline ends came to 6 bases. Germline V gives CDR1 SGHDT, CDR2 YYEEEE. The CDR3 is 12 amino acids.

The chain uses TRBV6-5 and TRBJ1-5; 9 bases map to TRBD1. Per the germline V gene, CDR1 is MNHEY and CDR2 is SVGAGI. This CDR3 is built from 13 residues. V trimming: 5 bases; J trimming: 6 bases; junction bases outside the gene matches: 2. In DNA form, the CDR3 reads TGTGCCAGCAGTGCGGACAGGGGTCAGCCCCAGCATTTT. Its translation: CASSADRGQPQHF.

The V gene is TRBV6-1, the J gene TRBJ1-5; 9 positions agree with TRBD1. Germline values: CDR1 MNHNS, CDR2 SASEGT. V lost 4 bases, J lost 4 bases, and 2 bases stayed unmatched. The CDR3 is made up of 14 amino acids. The DNA of the CDR3 is TGTGCCAGCAGTGGGACAGGGGAAAATCAGCCCCAGCATTTT. It yields the protein CASSGTGENQPQHF.

The chain joins TRBV30 to TRBJ1-5; TRBD1 matches 7 bases. Germline trimming cut 0 bases from V and 4 bases from J; bases unmatched to any gene: 12. This CDR3 spans 17 amino acids. The germline CDR1 and CDR2 sequences are GTSNPN and SVGIG (reference sequence). CDR3 loop: CAWSVGAGPTGNQPQHF. DNA of the CDR3: TGTGCCTGGAGTGTGGGGGCAGGGCCGACAGGGAATCAGCCCCAGCATTTT.

This chain joins TRBV10-2 and TRBJ1-4; D not certain. The CDR3 has 13 residues. Deletions cut 9 bases from V and 5 bases from J, with 13 bases between. Germline loops: CDR1 WSHSY, CDR2 SAAADI. The CDR3 coding sequence is TGCGCCAGTCACGAAGGCGGAAATGAAAAACTGTTTTTT. Residues: CASHEGGNEKLFF.

V usage is TRBV27 and J usage is TRBJ2-5; 10 bases are a match to TRBD2. The length of the CDR3 is 15 residues. J lost 5 bases, V lost 4 bases, and 7 bases had no gene match. Germline V gene data show CDR1 as MNHEY and CDR2 as SMNVEV (reference sequence). This CDR3 reads CASSSQRGGLETQYF. CDR3 DNA: TGTGCCAGCAGTTCCCAGCGGGGGGGCCTGGAGACCCAGTACTTC.

J is TRBJ1-5 and V is TRBV4-1, with 10 positions matching TRBD1. The CDR3 runs 17 residues. From germline, CDR1 is MGHRA and CDR2 YSYEKL. V shed 4 bases, J shed 2 bases, and the junction held 8 bases outside the gene matches. The CDR3 loop reads CASSPDWDRGGNQPQHF. In nucleotides, the CDR3 is TGCGCCAGCAGCCCCGATTGGGACAGGGGAGGCAATCAGCCCCAGCATTTT.

The rearrangement joins TRBV29-1 to TRBJ2-7; D gene unclear. V lost 4 bases and J lost 4, with 17 bases in between. CDR3 size: 14 residues. Germline CDR1 reads SQVTM; CDR2 reads ANQGSEA. As DNA, the CDR3 is TGCAGCGTTGTGGTTCCCATCCACAGATACGAGCAGTACTTC. This sequence encodes CSVVVPIHRYEQYF.

In this sample, this clone turned up once. The rearrangement joins TRBV25-1 to TRBJ1-1, with 7 nucleotides matching TRBD1. V lost 4 bases to trimming and J lost 4 bases; unmatched junction nucleotides: 9. The CDR3 consists of 15 residues. CDR1 and CDR2 (germline): MGHDK, SYGVNS. As DNA, the CDR3 is TGTGCCAGCAGTGCCCTACAGGGGAAGGGCACTGAAGCTTTCTTT. It codes for CASSALQGKGTEAFF. Full variable domain (outside the CDR3, taken from reference TRBV25-1 and TRBJ1-1): EADIYQTPRYLVIGTGKKITLECSQTMGHDKMYWYQQDPGMELHLIHYSYGVNSTEKGDLSSESTVSRIRTEHFPLTLESARPSHTSQYLCASSALQGKGTEAFFGQGTRLTVV.

This chain joins TRBV11-3 and TRBJ2-7; 10 bases fit TRBD1. CDR3 length: 17 amino acids. Germline V gene lookup returns CDR1 SGHNT and CDR2 YENEEA. Trimming took 6 bases from V and 2 from J; bases not matched to a gene: 13. CDR3 DNA: TGTGCCAGCAGTTTAAGACCGCCGGGACAGGGGACCTACGAGCAGTACTTC. Residues: CASSLRPPGQGTYEQYF.

The gene calls are TRBV6-1 and TRBJ2-3, with TRBD2 matching 9 bases. There are 14 residues in the CDR3. CDR1 MNHNS and CDR2 SASEGT come from the germline V gene. V was clipped by 5 bases and J by 6 bases; unmatched bases: 6. CDR3 nucleotide sequence: TGTGCCAGCAGTTTGAGCGGGGGGCTGGATACGCAGTATTTT. Translated: CASSLSGGLDTQYF.

J is TRBJ1-6 and V is TRBV19; the match to TRBD1 covers 8 bases. The CDR3 contains 15 residues. The J segment lost 7 bases and the V segment lost 2 bases, leaving 4 bases of the junction unmatched. Germline assignment: CDR1 LNHDA and CDR2 SQIVND (reference sequence). This CDR3 is CASSISQGGNSPLHF. Here the CDR3 DNA reads TGTGCCAGTAGTATATCACAGGGGGGAAATTCACCCCTCCACTTT.

V usage is TRBV4-1 and J usage is TRBJ2-7; D not resolved. CDR3 length: 13 amino acids. Germline V lookup: CDR1 MGHRA, CDR2 YSYEKL. The germline V and J ends were trimmed by 4 bases and 4 bases, with 11 bases remaining between them. CDR3 amino acids: CASSLATTYEQYF. CDR3 sequence (DNA): TGCGCCAGCAGCCTCGCTACGACTTACGAGCAGTACTTC.

This chain uses TRBV7-9 with TRBJ2-1; TRBD2 is a possible D gene (7 bases). V lost 1 base and J lost 8, with 15 bases in between. Germline V lookup: CDR1 SEHNR, CDR2 FQNEAQ (reference sequence). CDR3 length: 15 amino acids. The CDR3: CASSLDGGPSHEQFF. CDR3 DNA sequence: TGTGCCAGCAGCTTAGACGGGGGGCCCTCCCATGAGCAGTTCTTC.

Details on this clone: The junction does not match germline at one end; this may be a read error. The sample contains more than one DNA sequence encoding this CDR3. The J gene is TRBJ2-2, the V gene TRBV10-1, with D perhaps TRBD1 (5 bases). The CDR3 contains 14 residues. Germline V lookup: CDR1 WNHNN, CDR2 SYGVQD (reference sequence). In DNA, the CDR3 is TGTGCCAGCAGTCGGACACAGAACACCGGGGAGCTGTTTTTT. It is translated as CASSRTQNTGELFF.

The V and J genes are TRBV5-1 and TRBJ2-3, with 10 bases fitting TRBD2. V lost 0 bases, J lost 5 bases, and 12 bases stayed unmatched. Germline loops: CDR1 SGHRS, CDR2 YFSETQ. This CDR3 is 18 amino acids long. The CDR3 DNA follows: TGCGCCAGCAGCTTGGGACTAGCGGGCCCCAAACCGGGAGATACGCAGTATTTT. It is translated as CASSLGLAGPKPGDTQYF.

V usage is TRBV14 and J usage is TRBJ2-5; the D is unclear. Germline CDR1 is SGHDN and CDR2 is FVKESK. Trimming took off 4 bases at V and 0 bases at J, with 15 bases between the two ends. The CDR3 extends over 16 amino acids. The CDR3 nucleotides are TGTGCCAGCAGCCGTTTACTTAGCCTAGACCAAGAGACCCAGTACTTC. Translating it yields CASSRLLSLDQETQYF.

The chain employs TRBV4-3 and TRBJ2-3, with D perhaps TRBD1 (6 bases). V was shortened by 6 bases and J by 4 bases, with 14 bases between the two germline ends. The CDR3 totals 14 residues. Looked up from germline, CDR1 is LGHNA and CDR2 is YSLEER. CDR3 region: CASREGAGADTQYF. In nucleotides, the CDR3 is TGCGCCAGCAGAGAAGGGGCAGGGGCAGATACGCAGTATTTT.

The CDR3 region has the DNA TGTGCCAGCAGCTTAGGTGGACAGGGTAACGAGCAGTACTTC. It encodes CASSLGGQGNEQYF. The rearrangement links TRBV7-2 to TRBJ2-7; 8 positions agree with TRBD1. With 1 base clipped from V and 5 bases from J, the junction kept 4 bases outside the gene matches. The germline V gene has CDR1 SGHTA and CDR2 FQGNSA. The length of the CDR3 is 14 residues.

The chain carries TRBV30 and TRBJ1-1, with 7 bases lining up with TRBD1. Germline V gene data show CDR1 as GTSNPN and CDR2 as SVGIG (reference sequence). With V trimmed by 5 bases and J by 0 bases, 3 bases remained unmatched. The CDR3 is 13 residues long. The CDR3 loop is CAWETGVNTEAFF. The CDR3 nucleotides read TGTGCCTGGGAAACAGGGGTGAACACTGAAGCTTTCTTT.

The gene calls are TRBV11-2 and TRBJ2-7; the match to TRBD1 covers 8 bases. The germline V gene has CDR1 SGHAT and CDR2 FQNNGV. The CDR3 is 14 residues long. V dropped 5 bases and J dropped 2; count of bases not matched to a gene: 5. This CDR3 reads CASSDPGQAYEQYF. The CDR3 nucleotides read TGTGCCAGCAGCGATCCGGGACAGGCCTACGAGCAGTACTTC.

The chain combines TRBV5-4 with TRBJ2-3, with TRBD1 identical over 9 bases. The CDR3 runs 14 residues. V trimming: 6 bases; J trimming: 3 bases; junction bases outside the gene matches: 5. Germline V gene lookup returns CDR1 SGHNT and CDR2 YYREEE (reference sequence). CDR3 amino acids: CASNWDRETDTQYF. The CDR3 coding sequence is TGTGCCAGCAACTGGGACAGGGAAACAGATACGCAGTATTTT.

The CDR3 sequence: CASSLSGLGGTGELFF. The CDR3, as DNA: TGTGCCAGCAGCTTATCGGGATTAGGGGGCACCGGGGAGCTGTTTTTT. The J gene is TRBJ2-2, the V gene TRBV11-2; tentative D call: TRBD1 (6 bases). Trimming shortened V by 2 bases and J by 4 bases, and 14 bases separated the two germline ends. The V gene's germline CDR1 is SGHAT and CDR2 FQNNGV. The CDR3 spans 16 residues.

The gene calls are TRBV27 and TRBJ2-7; 10 bases are shared with TRBD1. V dropped 5 bases and J dropped 0; count of bases not matched to a gene: 10. CDR1 and CDR2 (germline): MNHEY, SMNVEV (reference sequence). The CDR3 is made up of 17 amino acids. The CDR3 region is CASSPQGRTGGSYEQYF. The CDR3 DNA is TGTGCCAGCAGTCCCCAAGGTAGGACAGGGGGCTCCTACGAGCAGTACTTC.